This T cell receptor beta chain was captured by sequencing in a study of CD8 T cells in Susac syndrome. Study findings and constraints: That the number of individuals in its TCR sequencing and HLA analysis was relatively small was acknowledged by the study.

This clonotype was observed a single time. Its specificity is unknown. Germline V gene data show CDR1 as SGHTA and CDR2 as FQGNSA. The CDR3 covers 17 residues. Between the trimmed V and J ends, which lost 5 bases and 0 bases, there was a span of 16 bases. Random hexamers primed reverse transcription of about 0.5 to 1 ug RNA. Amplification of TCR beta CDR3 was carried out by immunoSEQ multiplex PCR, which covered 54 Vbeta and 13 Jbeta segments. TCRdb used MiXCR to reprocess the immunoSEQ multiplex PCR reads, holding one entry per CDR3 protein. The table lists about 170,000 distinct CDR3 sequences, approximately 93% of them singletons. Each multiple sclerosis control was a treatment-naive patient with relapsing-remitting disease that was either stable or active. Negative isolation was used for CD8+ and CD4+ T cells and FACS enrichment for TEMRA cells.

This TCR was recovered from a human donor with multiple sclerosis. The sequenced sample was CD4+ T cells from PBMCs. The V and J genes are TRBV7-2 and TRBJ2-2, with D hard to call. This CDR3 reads CASSMRTSTANTGELFF. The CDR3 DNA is TGTGCCAGCAGCATGAGGACGTCAACCGCGAACACCGGGGAGCTGTTTTTT.